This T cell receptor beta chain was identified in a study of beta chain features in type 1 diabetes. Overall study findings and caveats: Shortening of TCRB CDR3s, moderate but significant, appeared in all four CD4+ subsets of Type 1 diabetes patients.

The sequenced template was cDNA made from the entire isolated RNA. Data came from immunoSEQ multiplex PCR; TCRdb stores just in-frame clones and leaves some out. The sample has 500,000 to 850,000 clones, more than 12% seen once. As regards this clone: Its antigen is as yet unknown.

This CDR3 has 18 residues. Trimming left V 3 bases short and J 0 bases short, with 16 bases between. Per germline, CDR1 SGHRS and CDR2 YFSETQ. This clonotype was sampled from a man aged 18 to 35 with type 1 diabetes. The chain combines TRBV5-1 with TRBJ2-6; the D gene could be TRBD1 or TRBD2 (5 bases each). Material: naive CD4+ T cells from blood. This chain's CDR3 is CASSWGPGPGSGANVLTF. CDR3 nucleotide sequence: TGCGCCAGCAGCTGGGGACCGGGACCGGGCTCTGGGGCCAACGTCCTGACTTTC.